The rows below give T cell receptor beta chains drawn from one sample of a study of T-cell reconstitution after alpha-beta-depleted transplantation in children. MiXCR, run by TCRdb on the PCR reads, gives a single entry per CDR3 protein. The sample lists roughly 400,000 distinct CDR3 sequences; around 20% were seen once. The specimen was PBMCs from the stem cell graft donor, collected from the stem cell graft. All receptors derive from a human donor who donated a stem cell graft to a child with acute myeloid leukemia. CDR3s include the opening cysteine and the closing phenylalanine or tryptophan. D genes are given only for firm matches. Only part of the rows carry a size: once, few, many, or a class if the clone is expanded.

many | - | TRBJ2-3 | TRBV4-2 | CASSQEFASGTDTQYF | TGTGCCAGCAGCCAAGAATTTGCTAGCGGCACAGATACGCAGTATTTT
few | TRBD2 | TRBJ2-7 | TRBV12-3/TRBV12-4 | CAIHPERLAVPYEQYF | TGTGCCATTCACCCGGAGCGGCTAGCGGTACCCTACGAGCAGTACTTC
- | TRBD2 | TRBJ2-1 | TRBV24-1 | CATSDPPGTSPYNEQFF | TGTGCCACCAGTGATCCTCCCGGGACTAGCCCATACAATGAGCAGTTCTTC
many | - | TRBJ2-5 | TRBV5-5 | CASSLGAWETQYF | TGTGCCAGCAGCTTGGGGGCCTGGGAGACCCAGTACTTC
few | - | TRBJ2-1 | TRBV20-1 | CSAGITGNLYNEQFF | TGCAGTGCTGGAATTACAGGGAACCTTTACAATGAGCAGTTCTTC
- | TRBD1 | TRBJ1-1 | TRBV12-3/TRBV12-4 | CASRPRGELNTEAFF | TGTGCCAGCAGGCCCAGGGGGGAACTGAACACTGAAGCTTTCTTT
few | - | TRBJ1-2 | TRBV12-3/TRBV12-4 | CASSPSREPYYGYTF | TGTGCCAGCAGCCCGAGTCGAGAACCCTACTATGGCTACACCTTC
- | - | TRBJ1-1 | TRBV5-1 | CASSLGAADTEAFF | TGCGCCAGCAGCTTAGGGGCAGCCGACACTGAAGCTTTCTTT
- | TRBD2 | TRBJ2-2 | TRBV27 | CASRGTSLGELFF | TGTGCCAGCAGGGGGACTAGCCTCGGGGAGCTGTTTTTT
few | - | TRBJ2-1 | TRBV20-1 | CSAPPSDSYNEQFF | TGCAGTGCTCCCCCTAGCGACTCCTACAATGAGCAGTTCTTC
few | TRBD2 | TRBJ2-5 | TRBV5-6 | CASSLGSREKVGLEETQYF | TGTGCCAGCAGCTTGGGGTCGCGGGAGAAAGTTGGGTTGGAAGAGACCCAGTACTTC
many | TRBD2 | TRBJ2-3 | TRBV12-3/TRBV12-4 | CASSPGLAGGLGTDTQYF | TGTGCCAGCAGTCCGGGACTAGCGGGAGGTCTTGGCACAGATACGCAGTATTTT
few | TRBD2 | TRBJ2-1 | TRBV12-3/TRBV12-4 | CASSSPAGGTSRNNEQFF | TGTGCCAGCAGTTCACCGGCTGGGGGGACTAGCAGAAACAATGAGCAGTTCTTC
- | - | TRBJ1-1 | TRBV5-1 | CASSLGDGNTEAFF | TGCGCCAGCAGCTTGGGGGACGGAAACACTGAAGCTTTCTTT
- | TRBD1 | TRBJ2-6 | TRBV28 | CASAGGGSGANVLTF | TGTGCCTCCGCAGGGGGCGGCTCTGGGGCCAACGTCCTGACTTTC
- | - | TRBJ1-1 | TRBV15 | CATSRDSGLNTEAFF | TGTGCCACCAGCAGAGATTCGGGTCTGAACACTGAAGCTTTCTTT
many | - | TRBJ2-1 | TRBV7-9 | CASSLLPDNEQFF | TGTGCCAGCAGCTTATTACCCGACAATGAGCAGTTCTTC
many | TRBD2 | TRBJ2-5 | TRBV29-1 | CSVGLAALQETQYF | TGCAGCGTTGGACTAGCGGCTCTCCAAGAGACCCAGTACTTC
few | - | TRBJ2-6 | TRBV5-1 | CASSLEAGSGANVLTF | TGCGCCAGCAGCTTGGAGGCGGGGTCTGGGGCCAACGTCCTGACTTTC
few | - | TRBJ2-7 | TRBV6-1 | CASRTSISLEQYF | TGTGCCAGCAGGACCTCGATCTCCCTGGAGCAGTACTTC
few | TRBD1 | TRBJ1-2 | TRBV6-1 | CASRIRDRDGYTF | TGTGCCAGCAGAATCCGGGACAGGGATGGCTACACCTTC
many | - | TRBJ2-7 | TRBV20-1 | CSAATGRGEQYF | TGCAGTGCCGCGACAGGCCGGGGCGAGCAGTACTTC
few | TRBD1 | TRBJ1-1 | TRBV20-1 | CSALRDRDTEAFF | TGCAGTGCCCTACGGGACAGGGACACTGAAGCTTTCTTT
few | - | TRBJ2-1 | TRBV21-1 | CASKGRGEGREQFF | TGTGCCAGCAAGGGGAGGGGTGAGGGGAGAGAGCAGTTCTTC
- | - | TRBJ1-5 | TRBV4-1 | CASSQGHSSNQPQHF | TGCGCCAGCAGCCAAGGACACAGTAGCAATCAGCCCCAGCATTTT
- | TRBD2 | TRBJ2-1 | TRBV7-9 | CAISSVNGRTIYNEQFF | TGTGCCATCAGCTCCGTTAACGGGAGGACGATCTACAATGAGCAGTTCTTC
few | TRBD2 | TRBJ2-5 | TRBV12-3/TRBV12-4 | CASTSGSPQETQYF | TGTGCCAGCACTAGCGGGAGCCCCCAAGAGACCCAGTACTTC
- | TRBD2 | TRBJ2-7 | TRBV29-1 | CSVRTSVDEQYF | TGCAGCGTGAGGACTAGCGTGGACGAGCAGTACTTC
few | - | TRBJ2-1 | TRBV7-9 | CASSLAESPRREIGQFF | TGTGCCAGCAGCTTAGCGGAGTCCCCCAGGAGAGAAATCGGGCAGTTCTTC
- | TRBD2 | TRBJ2-7 | TRBV7-9 | CASSRVGGGDGSYEQYF | TGTGCCAGCAGCCGGGTCGGTGGGGGGGACGGCTCCTACGAGCAGTACTTC
- | - | TRBJ2-7 | TRBV4-1 | CASSQPGDSEQYF | TGCGCCAGCAGCCAACCAGGGGATAGCGAGCAGTACTTC
- | - | TRBJ1-2 | TRBV12-3/TRBV12-4 | CASSLEQTNYGYTF | TGTGCCAGCAGTTTAGAGCAGACAAACTATGGCTACACCTTC
- | - | TRBJ2-6 | TRBV12-3/TRBV12-4 | CAGGRSGANVLTF | TGTGCCGGAGGAAGGTCTGGGGCCAACGTCCTGACTTTC
- | TRBD2 | TRBJ2-3 | TRBV18 | CASPSSGNTDTQYF | TGTGCCAGCCCTTCTAGCGGGAACACAGATACGCAGTATTTT
once | - | TRBJ2-7 | TRBV12-3/TRBV12-4 | CASSLLPGPYEQYF | TGTGCCAGCAGTTTACTCCCAGGGCCTTACGAGCAGTACTTC
few | TRBD2 | TRBJ2-2 | TRBV20-1 | CSARASGRLAGNTGELFF | TGCAGTGCTAGAGCATCCGGCCGACTAGCGGGGAACACCGGGGAGCTGTTTTTT
many | - | TRBJ2-1 | TRBV12-5 | CASDLRDSNEQFF | TGTGCTAGTGACCTAAGAGACTCCAATGAGCAGTTCTTC
- | - | TRBJ2-5 | TRBV7-2 | CASSLTSLETQYF | TGTGCCAGCAGCCTAACTAGCCTAGAGACCCAGTACTTC
once | - | TRBJ1-4 | TRBV5-1 | CASSLEGWGFEKLFF | TGCGCCAGCAGCTTGGAAGGCTGGGGTTTTGAAAAACTGTTTTTT
few | TRBD1 | TRBJ1-6 | TRBV20-1 | CSASGQGSPPLHF | TGCAGTGCTTCAGGACAGGGAAGCCCACCCCTCCACTTT
few | TRBD2 | TRBJ2-1 | TRBV5-4 | CASSFIRGSTNEQFF | TGTGCCAGCAGCTTCATCCGCGGGAGTACCAATGAGCAGTTCTTC
- | - | TRBJ1-2 | TRBV28 | CATSPSDYGYTF | TGTGCCACCTCCCCGTCTGACTATGGCTACACCTTC
- | TRBD2 | TRBJ2-3 | TRBV6-5 | CASSYSMAGGPDTQYF | TGTGCCAGCAGTTACTCGATGGCGGGAGGGCCAGATACGCAGTATTTT
- | - | TRBJ1-1 | TRBV5-1 | CASSLEVYTEAFF | TGCGCCAGCAGCTTGGAAGTGTACACTGAAGCTTTCTTT
- | - | TRBJ1-1 | TRBV4-2 | CASSQDFARTEAFF | TGTGCCAGCAGCCAAGATTTCGCAAGGACTGAAGCTTTCTTT
many | - | TRBJ1-5 | TRBV29-1 | CSVKGFGNQPQHF | TGCAGCGTTAAGGGATTCGGCAATCAGCCCCAGCATTTT